Below, one T cell receptor (beta chain) is given with its context. Its specificity is unknown. A junction end diverges from the germline sequence, so it may reflect a read error. Other DNA sequences in this specimen translate into the identical CDR3. These data originate in a study of cytomegalovirus exposure and HLA in healthy donors. Notes on the study in general: As a later analysis revealed, the rate of TCR association differed by HLA locus, with DRB1 most and HLA-C fewest. Among the most significant clusters, several appeared linked to common viral pathogens in a later analysis. Follow-up analysis later connected one missense variant in DCLRE1C with trimming of TCR beta V- and J-genes.

Vbeta (60) and Jbeta (13) primers were used in the PCR. Generated by immunoSEQ multiplex PCR, the TCRdb table keeps only in-frame clones and is missing some. The sample has fewer than 250,000 clones, 75% to 80% seen once; the top ten hold 1.8%. The CDR3 loop spans 14 amino acids. Germline assignment: CDR1 MDHEN and CDR2 SYDVKM. This chain uses TRBV28 with TRBJ2-7; 7 bases line up with TRBD2. Input material: PBMCs. The sequence derives from a male donor in good health and CMV-seronegative. CDR3 amino acids: CASSRRLATYEQYF. The CDR3 nucleotides are TGTGCCAGCAGCCGTAGACTAGCCACCTACGAACAGTACTTC.